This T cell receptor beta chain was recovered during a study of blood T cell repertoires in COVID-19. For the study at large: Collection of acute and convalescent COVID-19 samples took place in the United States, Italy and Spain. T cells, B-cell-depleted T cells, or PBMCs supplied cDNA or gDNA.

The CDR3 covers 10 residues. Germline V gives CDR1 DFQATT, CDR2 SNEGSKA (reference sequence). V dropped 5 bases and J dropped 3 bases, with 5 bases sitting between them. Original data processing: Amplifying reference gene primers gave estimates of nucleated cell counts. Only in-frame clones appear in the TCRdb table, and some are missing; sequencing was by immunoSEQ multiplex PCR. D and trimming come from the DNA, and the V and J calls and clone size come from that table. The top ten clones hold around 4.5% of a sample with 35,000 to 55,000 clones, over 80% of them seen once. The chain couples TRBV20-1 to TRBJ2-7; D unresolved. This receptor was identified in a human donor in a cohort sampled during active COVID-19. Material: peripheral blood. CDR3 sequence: CSARDYEQYF. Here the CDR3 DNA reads TGCAGTGCTCGCGACTACGAGCAGTACTTC.